Listed below are T cell receptor beta chains from one sample, sequenced in a study of CD8 T cells in Susac syndrome. MiXCR, applied by TCRdb to the immunoSEQ multiplex PCR reads, yields one record per CDR3 protein. The sample has about 190,000 distinct CDR3 sequences; approximately 95% are singletons. Sequencing was carried out using CD8+ T cells from PBMCs. These receptors all stem from a human donor with Susac syndrome. CDR3s include the opening cysteine and the closing phenylalanine or tryptophan. D genes are given only for firm matches.

TGTGCCAGCAGCTTAGATTCGGGGGGTCTGCTCTATGGCTACACCTTC CASSLDSGGLLYGYTF TRBJ1-2 TRBV7-9 NA
TGCGCCAGTCAACCCAGCCAAACAGGGGCCGCAACTAATGAAAAACTGTTTTTT CASQPSQTGAATNEKLFF TRBJ1-4 TRBV4-1 TRBD1
TGTGCCAGCAGCTTACTTATGATCGGGGCGTCCTACGAGCAGTACTTC CASSLLMIGASYEQYF TRBJ2-7 TRBV7-9 NA
TGTGCCAGCACCTCGGGGGTCGGGAACACTGAAGCTTTCTTT CASTSGVGNTEAFF TRBJ1-1 TRBV5-6 NA
TGCGCCAGCAGCCAAGATCAAAGGGAGGGCTATGGCTACACCTTC CASSQDQREGYGYTF TRBJ1-2 TRBV4-1 NA
TGTGCCAGTAGTATAACTAGTTCCAGCACAGATACGCAGTATTTT CASSITSSSTDTQYF TRBJ2-3 TRBV19 NA
TGTGCCAGCAGCCCTACTAGCGGGCTTAGCACAGATACGCAGTATTTT CASSPTSGLSTDTQYF TRBJ2-3 TRBV7-3 TRBD2
TGCGCCAGCAGCCTCGGACTATATAGCTCCTACGAGCAGTACTTC CASSLGLYSSYEQYF TRBJ2-7 TRBV4-1 NA
TGCGCCAGCAGCCAAGAGACTGACGCCAAAAACATTCAGTACTTC CASSQETDAKNIQYF TRBJ2-4 TRBV4-1 NA
TGCGCCAGCAGCCAAGATCACGTCTCCTACGAGCAGTACTTC CASSQDHVSYEQYF TRBJ2-7 TRBV4-1 NA
TGTGCCAGCAGTCTCGTCCCTCCCTTGGGAGCCCTCCACTTT CASSLVPPLGALHF TRBJ1-6 TRBV27 NA
TGCAGCGTCAAAGGACAGGGACTATTGAACACTGAAGCTTTCTTT CSVKGQGLLNTEAFF TRBJ1-1 TRBV29-1 TRBD1
TGTGCCAGTAGTGTGGGATTCTCCTACGAGCAGTACTTC CASSVGFSYEQYF TRBJ2-7 TRBV19 NA
TGTGCCAGTATGTTGGGGAACACCGGGGAGCTGTTTTTT CASMLGNTGELFF TRBJ2-2 TRBV7-9 NA
TGTGCCAGCAGCTCCTACCCCGGGACTCCCTTGAGGGTGAATGAGCAGTTCTTC CASSSYPGTPLRVNEQFF TRBJ2-1 TRBV7-3 NA
TGTGCCAGCATTTCCCTTGGGAGGGTGGGGCCCAATCAGCCCCAGCATTTT CASISLGRVGPNQPQHF TRBJ1-5 TRBV12-3/TRBV12-4 NA
TGTGCCAGCAGTGACTCCCACACACTTAACTATGGCTACACCTTC CASSDSHTLNYGYTF TRBJ1-2 TRBV6-4 NA
TGTGCCAGCTTGAGGGGGAACACTGAAGCTTTCTTT CASLRGNTEAFF TRBJ1-1 TRBV12-3/TRBV12-4 NA
TGTGCCAGCAGTTTCTATGCGGGACAGGATATACCTTATAGCAATCAGCCCCAGCATTTT CASSFYAGQDIPYSNQPQHF TRBJ1-5 TRBV28 TRBD1
TGTGCCAGCAGCTTGGCTCCCGGGGGTATGGAGACCCAGTACTTC CASSLAPGGMETQYF TRBJ2-5 TRBV5-4 NA
TGCAGCGTTGAAGACACAGGATATGGCTACACCTTC CSVEDTGYGYTF TRBJ1-2 TRBV29-1 NA
TGTGCCAGCAGTCGGACCTATAATGAAAAACTGTTTTTT CASSRTYNEKLFF TRBJ1-4 TRBV6-5 NA
TGTGCCAGCAGGCCGAGGCGGGGGGGGACAGATACGCAGTATTTT CASRPRRGGTDTQYF TRBJ2-3 TRBV6-5 TRBD2
TGCGCCAGCAGCCAAGATAAAAGGACTAGCGGGGGTCTTGAGGCCGATACGCAGTATTTT CASSQDKRTSGGLEADTQYF TRBJ2-3 TRBV4-1 TRBD2
TGCGCCAGCAGCCAAGTACCAGGGGCGCGAATAAATGAGCAGTTCTTC CASSQVPGARINEQFF TRBJ2-1 TRBV4-1 NA
TGTGCCAGCAGTACTCAGGGAGAAGAGACCCAGTACTTC CASSTQGEETQYF TRBJ2-5 TRBV6-6 NA
TGTGCCAGCAGTGAACTGGCCCAAGAGACCCAGTACTTC CASSELAQETQYF TRBJ2-5 TRBV2 NA
TGTGCCAGCAGTCACAGGGAGCATGAGCAGTTCTTC CASSHREHEQFF TRBJ2-1 TRBV12-3/TRBV12-4 NA
TGTGCCTGGAGTTTTGGGCAGCTCAATGAAAAACTGTTTTTT CAWSFGQLNEKLFF TRBJ1-4 TRBV30 NA
TGTGCCAGCAGCTTTACTAGCGGCGACTACGAGCAGTACTTC CASSFTSGDYEQYF TRBJ2-7 TRBV5-6 TRBD2
TGTGCCAGCAGCTTGTACAGGGTCTATAGCAATCAGCCCCAGCATTTT CASSLYRVYSNQPQHF TRBJ1-5 TRBV5-6 NA
TGCAGTGCTAGGGCCGGGACAGGGGGGATGAATGAGCAGTTCTTC CSARAGTGGMNEQFF TRBJ2-1 TRBV20-1 TRBD1
TGTGCCAGCAGCCAAGATAACCCGAGACCCGGCACAGATACGCAGTATTTT CASSQDNPRPGTDTQYF TRBJ2-3 TRBV14 NA
TGCAGCGTCATCCGGGACAGGGGGGGATATGGCTACACCTTC CSVIRDRGGYGYTF TRBJ1-2 TRBV29-1 TRBD1
TGTGCCACCAGTGATGGGACTAGCGGGGGGTTGTTTAGGGAGACCCAGTACTTC CATSDGTSGGLFRETQYF TRBJ2-5 TRBV24-1 TRBD2
TGCAGTGCTAGGACAGCGTATAGCAATCAGCCCCAGCATTTT CSARTAYSNQPQHF TRBJ1-5 TRBV20-1 NA
TGCAGTGCCCCACGAGACGCAACTAATGAAAAACTGTTTTTT CSAPRDATNEKLFF TRBJ1-4 TRBV20-1 NA
TGCGCCAGCAGCTTTCTAGCGGGAGACGGAGTGGGGGAGCAGTTCTTC CASSFLAGDGVGEQFF TRBJ2-1 TRBV5-1 TRBD2
TGTGCCAGCAGCGTTGCGGGGGCCTACGAGCAGTACTTC CASSVAGAYEQYF TRBJ2-7 TRBV6-5 TRBD2
TGTGCCAGCCGTGTCGACTTCGAGCAGTACTTC CASRVDFEQYF TRBJ2-7 TRBV2 NA
TGTGCCAGCAGCCAAGGGAGTAGCGGGGCAGATACGCAGTATTTT CASSQGSSGADTQYF TRBJ2-3 TRBV5-4 TRBD2
TGTGCCAGTAGTCCTGGGCACAATCAGCCCCAGCATTTT CASSPGHNQPQHF TRBJ1-5 TRBV19 NA
TGTGCCAGCAGCGTAGGGAGGACAGAGCGAAACACCATATATTTT CASSVGRTERNTIYF TRBJ1-3 TRBV9 NA